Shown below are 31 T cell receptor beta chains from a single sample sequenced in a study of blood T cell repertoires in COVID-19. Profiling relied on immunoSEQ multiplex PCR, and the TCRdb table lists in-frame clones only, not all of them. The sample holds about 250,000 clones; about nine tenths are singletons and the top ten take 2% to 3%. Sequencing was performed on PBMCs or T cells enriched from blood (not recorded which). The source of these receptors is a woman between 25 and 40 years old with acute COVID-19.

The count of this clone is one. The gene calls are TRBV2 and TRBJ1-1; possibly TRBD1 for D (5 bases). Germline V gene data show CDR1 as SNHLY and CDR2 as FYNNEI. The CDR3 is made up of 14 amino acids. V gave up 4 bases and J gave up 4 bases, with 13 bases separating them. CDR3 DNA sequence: TGTGCCAGCAGTGCGGGGAGGGGTGGCACTGAAGCTTTCTTT. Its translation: CASSAGRGGTEAFF.

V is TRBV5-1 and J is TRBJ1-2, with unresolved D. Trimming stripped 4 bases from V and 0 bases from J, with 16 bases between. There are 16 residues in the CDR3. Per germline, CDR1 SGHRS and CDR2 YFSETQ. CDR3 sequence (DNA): TGCGCCAGCAGCGCGGGGAGAAGACTAACTAACTATGGCTACACCTTC. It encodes CASSAGRRLTNYGYTF.

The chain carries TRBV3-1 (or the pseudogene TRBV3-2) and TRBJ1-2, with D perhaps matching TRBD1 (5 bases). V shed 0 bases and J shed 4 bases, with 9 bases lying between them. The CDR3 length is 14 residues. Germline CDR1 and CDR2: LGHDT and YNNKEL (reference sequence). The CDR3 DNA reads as TGTGCCAGCAGCCAAGATTTACAGGCCTATGGCTACACCTTC. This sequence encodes CASSQDLQAYGYTF.

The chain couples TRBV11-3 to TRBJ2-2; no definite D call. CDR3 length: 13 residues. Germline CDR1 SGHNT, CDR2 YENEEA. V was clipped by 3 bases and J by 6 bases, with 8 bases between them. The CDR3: CASSFSPPGELFF. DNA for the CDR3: TGTGCCAGCAGCTTCTCCCCCCCCGGGGAGCTGTTTTTT.

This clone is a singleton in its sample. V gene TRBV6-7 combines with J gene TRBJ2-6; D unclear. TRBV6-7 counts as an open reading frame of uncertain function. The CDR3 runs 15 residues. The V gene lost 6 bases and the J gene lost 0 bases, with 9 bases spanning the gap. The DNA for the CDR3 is TGTGCCAGCAGCCTTCAGTTCTCTGGGGCCAACGTCCTGACTTTC. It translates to CASSLQFSGANVLTF.

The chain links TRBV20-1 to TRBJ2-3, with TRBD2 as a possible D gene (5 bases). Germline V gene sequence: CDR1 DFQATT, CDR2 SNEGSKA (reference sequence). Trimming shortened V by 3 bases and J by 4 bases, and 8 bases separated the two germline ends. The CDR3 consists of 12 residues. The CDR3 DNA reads TGCAGTGCTAGTGGGAGAGCAGATACGCAGTATTTT. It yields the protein CSASGRADTQYF.

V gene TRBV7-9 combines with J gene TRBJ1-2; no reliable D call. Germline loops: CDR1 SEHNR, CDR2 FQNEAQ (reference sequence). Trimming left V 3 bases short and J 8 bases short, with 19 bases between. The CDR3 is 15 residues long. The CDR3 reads CASSFPGKGVEGYTF. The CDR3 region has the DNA TGTGCCAGCAGCTTTCCCGGGAAAGGAGTTGAGGGCTACACCTTC.

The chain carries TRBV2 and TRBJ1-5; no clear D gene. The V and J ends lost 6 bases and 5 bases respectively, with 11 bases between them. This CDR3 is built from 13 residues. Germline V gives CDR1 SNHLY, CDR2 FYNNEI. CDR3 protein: CASRLSQDQPQHF. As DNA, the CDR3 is TGTGCCAGCAGGTTAAGCCAGGATCAGCCCCAGCATTTT.

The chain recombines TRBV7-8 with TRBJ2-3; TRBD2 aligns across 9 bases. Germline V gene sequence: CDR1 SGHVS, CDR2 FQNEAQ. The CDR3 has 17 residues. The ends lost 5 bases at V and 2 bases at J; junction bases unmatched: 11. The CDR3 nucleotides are TGTGCCAGCAGCCGTCGGGTAGCGGGGGCCTACACAGATACGCAGTATTTT. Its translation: CASSRRVAGAYTDTQYF.

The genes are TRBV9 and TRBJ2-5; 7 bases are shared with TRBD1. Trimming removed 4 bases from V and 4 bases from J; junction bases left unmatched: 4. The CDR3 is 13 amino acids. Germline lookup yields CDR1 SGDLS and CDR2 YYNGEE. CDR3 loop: CASSLRQGETQYF. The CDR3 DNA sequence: TGTGCCAGCAGCCTCAGACAGGGAGAGACCCAGTACTTC.

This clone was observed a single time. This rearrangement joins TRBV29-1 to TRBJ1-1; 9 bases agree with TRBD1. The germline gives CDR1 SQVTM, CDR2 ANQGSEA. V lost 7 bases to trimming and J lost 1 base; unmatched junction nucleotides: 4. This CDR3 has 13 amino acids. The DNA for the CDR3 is TGCAGCGGTGTGGACAGGGGGAACACTGAAGCTTTCTTT. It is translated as CSGVDRGNTEAFF.

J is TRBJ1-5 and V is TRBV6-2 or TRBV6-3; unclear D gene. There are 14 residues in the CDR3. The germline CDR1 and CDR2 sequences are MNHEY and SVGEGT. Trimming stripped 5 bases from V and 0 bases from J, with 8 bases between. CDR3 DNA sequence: TGTGCCAGCAGTAAATATTCTAGCAATCAGCCCCAGCATTTT. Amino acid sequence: CASSKYSSNQPQHF.

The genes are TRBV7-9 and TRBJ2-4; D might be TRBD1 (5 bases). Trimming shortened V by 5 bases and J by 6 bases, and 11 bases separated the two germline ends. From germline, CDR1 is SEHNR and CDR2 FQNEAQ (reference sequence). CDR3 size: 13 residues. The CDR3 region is CASSQATVNIQYF. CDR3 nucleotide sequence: TGTGCCAGCAGCCAAGCGACAGTAAACATTCAGTACTTC.

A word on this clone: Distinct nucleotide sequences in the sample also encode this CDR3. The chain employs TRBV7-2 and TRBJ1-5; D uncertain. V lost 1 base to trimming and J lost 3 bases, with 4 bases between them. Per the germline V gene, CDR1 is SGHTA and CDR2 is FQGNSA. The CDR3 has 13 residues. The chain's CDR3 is CASSLDTNQPQHF. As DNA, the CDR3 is TGTGCCAGCAGCTTAGACACCAATCAGCCCCAGCATTTT.

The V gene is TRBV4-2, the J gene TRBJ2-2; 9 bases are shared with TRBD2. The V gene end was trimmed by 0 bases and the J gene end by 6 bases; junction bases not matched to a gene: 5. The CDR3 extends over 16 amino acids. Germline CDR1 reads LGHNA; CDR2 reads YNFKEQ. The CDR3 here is CASSQELAGVSGELFF. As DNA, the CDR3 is TGTGCCAGCAGCCAAGAATTAGCGGGGGTGTCCGGGGAGCTGTTTTTT.

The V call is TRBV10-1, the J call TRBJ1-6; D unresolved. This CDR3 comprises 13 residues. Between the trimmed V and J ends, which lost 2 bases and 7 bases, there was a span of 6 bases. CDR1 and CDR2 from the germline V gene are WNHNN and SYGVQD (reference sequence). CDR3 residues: CASSERSNSPLHF. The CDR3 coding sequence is TGCGCCAGCAGTGAGCGTAGCAATTCACCCCTCCACTTT.

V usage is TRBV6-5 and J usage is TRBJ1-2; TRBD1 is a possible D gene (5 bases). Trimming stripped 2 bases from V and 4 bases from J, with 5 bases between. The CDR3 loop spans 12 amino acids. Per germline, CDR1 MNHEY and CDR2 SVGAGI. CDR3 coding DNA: TGTGCCAGCAGTTACGACAGCTATGGCTACACCTTC. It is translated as CASSYDSYGYTF.

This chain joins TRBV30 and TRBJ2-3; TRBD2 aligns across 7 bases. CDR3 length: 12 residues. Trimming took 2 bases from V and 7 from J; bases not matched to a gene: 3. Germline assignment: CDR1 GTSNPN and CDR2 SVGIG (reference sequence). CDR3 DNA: TGTGCCTGGAGTTGGGGGGGTAATACGCAGTATTTT. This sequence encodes CAWSWGGNTQYF.

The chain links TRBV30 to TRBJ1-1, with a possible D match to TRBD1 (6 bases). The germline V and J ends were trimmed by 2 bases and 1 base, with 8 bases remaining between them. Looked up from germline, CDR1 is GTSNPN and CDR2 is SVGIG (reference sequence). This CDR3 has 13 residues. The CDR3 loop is CAWSRGSNTEAFF. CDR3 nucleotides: TGTGCCTGGAGTAGGGGGTCGAACACTGAAGCTTTCTTT.

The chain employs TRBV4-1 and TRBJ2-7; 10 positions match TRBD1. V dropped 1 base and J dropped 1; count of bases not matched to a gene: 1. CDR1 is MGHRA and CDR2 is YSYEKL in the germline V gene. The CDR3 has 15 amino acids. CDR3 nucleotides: TGCGCCAGCAGCCAAGGACAGGGGGCTTCCTACGAGCAGTACTTC. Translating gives CASSQGQGASYEQYF.

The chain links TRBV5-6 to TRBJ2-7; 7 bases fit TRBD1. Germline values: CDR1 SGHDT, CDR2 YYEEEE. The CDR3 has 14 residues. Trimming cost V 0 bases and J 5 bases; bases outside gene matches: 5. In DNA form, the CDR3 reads TGTGCCAGCAGCTTGGGGGGACAGTACAACGAGCAGTACTTC. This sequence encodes CASSLGGQYNEQYF.

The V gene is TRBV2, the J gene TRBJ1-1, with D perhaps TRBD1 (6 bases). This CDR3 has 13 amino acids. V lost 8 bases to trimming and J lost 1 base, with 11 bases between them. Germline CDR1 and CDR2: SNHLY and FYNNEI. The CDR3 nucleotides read TGTGCCAGCTTCGAAGGGGGGAACACTGAAGCTTTCTTT. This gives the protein CASFEGGNTEAFF.

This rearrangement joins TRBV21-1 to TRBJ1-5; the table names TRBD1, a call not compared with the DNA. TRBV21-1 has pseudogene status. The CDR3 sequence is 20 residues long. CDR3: CASSKATTLQGRGRNQPQHF. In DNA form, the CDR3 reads TGTGCCAGCAGCAAAGCAACGACCCTACAGGGACGAGGGCGCAATCAGCCCCAGCATTTT.

The CDR3 nucleotides read TGTGCCAGCAGTTACTTTACAGGGGGCACTGAAGCTTTCTTT. This gives the protein CASSYFTGGTEAFF. The gene calls are TRBV6-5 and TRBJ1-1, with 8 nucleotides matching TRBD1. V lost 1 base, J lost 4 bases, and 2 bases stayed unmatched. The CDR3 has 14 amino acids. The germline CDR1 and CDR2 sequences are MNHEY and SVGAGI.

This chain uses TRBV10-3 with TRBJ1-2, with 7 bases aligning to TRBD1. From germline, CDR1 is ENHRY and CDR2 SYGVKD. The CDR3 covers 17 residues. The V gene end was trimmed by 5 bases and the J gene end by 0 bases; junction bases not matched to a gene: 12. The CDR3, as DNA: TGTGCCATCAGTCGACAGGGTAATGAGGGGTCTAACTATGGCTACACCTTC. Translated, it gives CAISRQGNEGSNYGYTF.

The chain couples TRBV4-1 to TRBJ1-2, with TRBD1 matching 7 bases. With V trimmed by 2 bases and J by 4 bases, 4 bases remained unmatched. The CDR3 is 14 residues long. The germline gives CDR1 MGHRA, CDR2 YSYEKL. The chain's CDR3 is CASSQNRGSYGYTF. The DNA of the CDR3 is TGCGCCAGCAGCCAAAACAGGGGCTCCTATGGCTACACCTTC.

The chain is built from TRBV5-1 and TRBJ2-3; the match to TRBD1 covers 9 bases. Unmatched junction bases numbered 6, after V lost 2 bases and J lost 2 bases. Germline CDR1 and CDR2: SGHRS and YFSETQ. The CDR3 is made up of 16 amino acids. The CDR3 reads CASSFNRGRPTDTQYF. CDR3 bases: TGCGCCAGCAGCTTCAACAGGGGGCGTCCCACAGATACGCAGTATTTT.

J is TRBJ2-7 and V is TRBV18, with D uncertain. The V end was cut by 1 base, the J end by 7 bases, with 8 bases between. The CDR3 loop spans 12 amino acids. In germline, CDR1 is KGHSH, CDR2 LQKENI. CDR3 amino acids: CASSPLPTEQYF. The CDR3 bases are TGTGCCAGCTCACCACTCCCTACGGAGCAGTACTTC.

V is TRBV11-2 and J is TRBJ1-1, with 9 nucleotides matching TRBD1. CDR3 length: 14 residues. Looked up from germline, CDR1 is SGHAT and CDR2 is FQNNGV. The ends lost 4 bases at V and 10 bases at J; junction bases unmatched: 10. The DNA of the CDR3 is TGTGCCAGCAGCTCCCGACCACAGGGGGCAGGAGCTTTCTTT. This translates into CASSSRPQGAGAFF.

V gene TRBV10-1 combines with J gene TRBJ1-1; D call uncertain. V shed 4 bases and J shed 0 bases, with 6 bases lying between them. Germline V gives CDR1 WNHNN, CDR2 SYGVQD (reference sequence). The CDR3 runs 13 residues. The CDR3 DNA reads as TGCGCCAGCAGTGTACTGATGAACACTGAAGCTTTCTTT. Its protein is CASSVLMNTEAFF.

The CDR3, as DNA: TGTGCCAGCAGCGTAGGGACGGACACCCAAGAGACCCAGTACTTC. This encodes CASSVGTDTQETQYF. The rearrangement links TRBV9 to TRBJ2-5; D is perhaps TRBD1 (5 bases). Per germline, CDR1 SGDLS and CDR2 YYNGEE. Trimming took 0 bases from V and 1 from J, leaving 10 bases between them. The CDR3 has 15 amino acids.